Listed below are T cell receptor beta chains from one sample, sequenced in a study of blood T cell repertoires in COVID-19. Assay used: immunoSEQ multiplex PCR; TCRdb lists only in-frame clones, some missing. The sample holds about 99,000 clones, around 88% seen once. Material for sequencing was peripheral blood. The origin of the receptors is a man over 45 with COVID-19, enrolled during active disease. CDR3s include the opening cysteine and the closing phenylalanine or tryptophan. A D gene is named only where the DNA matches it firmly. Clone size is not always given. Where it is, it says once, few, many or a class for expanded clones.

v_gene: TRBV2
abundance: -
d_gene: -
j_gene: TRBJ1-2
CDR3aa: CASIGSQGVFYGYTF
CDR3nt: TGTGCCAGCATAGGATCACAGGGTGTTTTCTATGGCTACACCTTC

v_gene: TRBV6-6
abundance: -
d_gene: -
j_gene: TRBJ2-7
CDR3aa: CASSSLSPQQYF
CDR3nt: TGTGCCAGCAGTTCTCTTTCCCCCCAGCAGTACTTC

v_gene: TRBV2
abundance: -
d_gene: TRBD1
j_gene: TRBJ1-5
CDR3aa: CASKYWTGYRQPQHF
CDR3nt: TGTGCCAGCAAATACTGGACAGGGTATCGTCAGCCCCAGCATTTT

v_gene: TRBV30
abundance: once
d_gene: -
j_gene: TRBJ1-6
CDR3aa: CAWTKRTSDNSPLHF
CDR3nt: TGTGCCTGGACCAAAAGGACATCCGATAATTCACCCCTCCACTTT

v_gene: TRBV5-1
abundance: few
d_gene: TRBD1
j_gene: TRBJ1-1
CDR3aa: CASSLKGQGGSEAFF
CDR3nt: TGCGCCAGCAGCTTAAAGGGACAGGGAGGATCTGAAGCTTTCTTT

v_gene: TRBV12-3/TRBV12-4
abundance: -
d_gene: -
j_gene: TRBJ2-3
CDR3aa: CASSFRAGDTQYF
CDR3nt: TGTGCCAGCAGTTTTCGGGCGGGAGATACGCAGTATTTT

v_gene: TRBV6-2/TRBV6-3
abundance: -
d_gene: TRBD1
j_gene: TRBJ1-6
CDR3aa: CASSGGTGISPLHF
CDR3nt: TGTGCCAGCAGTGGTGGGACAGGGATATCGCCCCTCCACTTT

v_gene: TRBV3-1/TRBV3-2
abundance: -
d_gene: TRBD2
j_gene: TRBJ2-5
CDR3aa: CASSLWTSLVQETQYF
CDR3nt: TGTGCCAGCAGCCTATGGACTAGTCTGGTCCAAGAGACCCAGTACTTC

v_gene: TRBV12-3/TRBV12-4
abundance: -
d_gene: TRBD1
j_gene: TRBJ1-2
CDR3aa: CASSPSGGRGYTF
CDR3nt: TGTGCCAGCAGCCCATCAGGGGGCCGTGGCTACACCTTC

v_gene: TRBV12-3/TRBV12-4
abundance: few
d_gene: -
j_gene: TRBJ1-1
CDR3aa: CASSRPMGQAFF
CDR3nt: TGTGCCAGCAGCCGTCCGATGGGGCAAGCTTTCTTT

v_gene: TRBV2
abundance: -
d_gene: -
j_gene: TRBJ1-6
CDR3aa: CASSEARSYNSPLHF
CDR3nt: TGTGCCAGCAGTGAGGCACGCTCCTATAATTCACCCCTCCACTTT

v_gene: TRBV7-2
abundance: -
d_gene: TRBD1
j_gene: TRBJ1-2
CDR3aa: CASSAGQGASYGYTF
CDR3nt: TGTGCCAGCAGCGCTGGACAGGGTGCGAGCTATGGCTACACCTTC

v_gene: TRBV6-5
abundance: -
d_gene: -
j_gene: TRBJ2-7
CDR3aa: CASSYSISPGSYEQYF
CDR3nt: TGTGCCAGCAGTTACTCGATCTCCCCCGGCTCCTACGAGCAGTACTTC

v_gene: TRBV5-1
abundance: -
d_gene: TRBD2
j_gene: TRBJ2-1
CDR3aa: CASSPKTSGGPASSYNEQFF
CDR3nt: TGCGCCAGCAGCCCTAAGACTAGCGGGGGCCCTGCGAGCTCCTACAATGAGCAGTTCTTC

v_gene: TRBV29-1
abundance: -
d_gene: -
j_gene: TRBJ1-5
CDR3aa: CSARLGGGTQPQHF
CDR3nt: TGCAGCGCACGCCTCGGGGGGGGAACTCAGCCCCAGCATTTT

v_gene: TRBV19
abundance: -
d_gene: -
j_gene: TRBJ1-1
CDR3aa: CASSIDQGGNTEAFF
CDR3nt: TGTGCCAGTAGTATAGATCAGGGAGGGAACACTGAAGCTTTCTTT

v_gene: TRBV11-1
abundance: -
d_gene: TRBD2
j_gene: TRBJ2-7
CDR3aa: CASTQRAGPLNEQYF
CDR3nt: TGTGCCAGCACCCAAAGAGCGGGACCCCTCAACGAGCAGTACTTC

v_gene: TRBV20-1
abundance: -
d_gene: TRBD1
j_gene: TRBJ2-1
CDR3aa: CSASRGTGLNEQFF
CDR3nt: TGCAGTGCTAGTAGAGGGACAGGGTTGAATGAGCAGTTCTTC

v_gene: TRBV5-6
abundance: -
d_gene: -
j_gene: TRBJ2-1
CDR3aa: CASSLGGPLGLKNEQFF
CDR3nt: TGTGCCAGCAGCTTGGGGGGCCCCCTGGGATTAAAGAATGAGCAGTTCTTC

v_gene: TRBV10-3
abundance: -
d_gene: -
j_gene: TRBJ1-1
CDR3aa: CAINTGHANTEAFF
CDR3nt: TGTGCCATTAATACGGGACACGCGAACACTGAAGCTTTCTTT

v_gene: TRBV28
abundance: once
d_gene: -
j_gene: TRBJ1-2
CDR3aa: CASSFERGYTF
CDR3nt: TGTGCCAGCAGTTTCGAGCGGGGCTACACCTTC

v_gene: TRBV19
abundance: -
d_gene: TRBD2
j_gene: TRBJ2-1
CDR3aa: CASSTFSGGLNEQFF
CDR3nt: TGTGCCAGTAGTACCTTTAGCGGGGGGCTCAATGAGCAGTTCTTC

v_gene: TRBV6-5
abundance: -
d_gene: TRBD1
j_gene: TRBJ2-7
CDR3aa: CASTVQGGHEQYF
CDR3nt: TGTGCCAGCACCGTACAGGGGGGCCACGAGCAGTACTTC

v_gene: TRBV30
abundance: -
d_gene: -
j_gene: TRBJ1-2
CDR3aa: CAWSGHLANYGYTF
CDR3nt: TGTGCCTGGAGCGGACACTTAGCTAACTATGGCTACACCTTC

v_gene: TRBV5-1
abundance: -
d_gene: TRBD1
j_gene: TRBJ1-6
CDR3aa: CASSSSPVDRGDSPLHF
CDR3nt: TGCGCCAGCAGCTCCTCTCCCGTCGACAGGGGAGATTCACCCCTCCACTTT

v_gene: TRBV3-1/TRBV3-2
abundance: -
d_gene: -
j_gene: TRBJ2-1
CDR3aa: CASSQDWASSGKQFF
CDR3nt: TGTGCCAGCAGCCAAGATTGGGCTAGCAGCGGTAAGCAGTTCTTC

v_gene: TRBV9
abundance: few
d_gene: TRBD2
j_gene: TRBJ2-1
CDR3aa: CASSFSGGADNEQFF
CDR3nt: TGTGCCAGCAGCTTTAGCGGGGGGGCAGACAATGAGCAGTTCTTC

v_gene: TRBV2
abundance: -
d_gene: TRBD1
j_gene: TRBJ1-2
CDR3aa: CASREGTGGDYGYTF
CDR3nt: TGTGCCAGCAGAGAGGGGACAGGGGGAGACTATGGCTACACCTTC

v_gene: TRBV3-1/TRBV3-2
abundance: -
d_gene: TRBD2
j_gene: TRBJ2-1
CDR3aa: CASAGGTYNEQFF
CDR3nt: TGTGCCAGCGCGGGGGGGACCTACAATGAGCAGTTCTTC

v_gene: TRBV7-2
abundance: -
d_gene: -
j_gene: TRBJ2-7
CDR3aa: CASSLYRGGYEQYF
CDR3nt: TGTGCCAGCAGCTTATACAGGGGGGGGTACGAGCAGTACTTC

v_gene: TRBV5-1
abundance: -
d_gene: -
j_gene: TRBJ2-7
CDR3aa: CASSLGWRYEQYF
CDR3nt: TGCGCCAGCAGCTTGGGCTGGAGGTACGAGCAGTACTTC

v_gene: TRBV2
abundance: -
d_gene: -
j_gene: TRBJ1-5
CDR3aa: CASSTDRQQPQHF
CDR3nt: TGTGCCAGCAGCACCGACAGGCAACAGCCCCAGCATTTT

v_gene: TRBV2
abundance: -
d_gene: TRBD1
j_gene: TRBJ2-5
CDR3aa: CASSRTGGRETQYF
CDR3nt: TGTGCCAGCAGCCGGACAGGGGGTCGAGAGACCCAGTACTTC

v_gene: TRBV7-2
abundance: -
d_gene: -
j_gene: TRBJ1-2
CDR3aa: CASSLWGPDYGYTF
CDR3nt: TGTGCCAGCAGCTTGTGGGGGCCAGACTATGGCTACACCTTC

v_gene: TRBV5-1
abundance: -
d_gene: TRBD1
j_gene: TRBJ1-4
CDR3aa: CASSVDRGREKLFF
CDR3nt: TGCGCCAGCAGCGTTGACAGGGGAAGGGAAAAACTGTTTTTT